A selection of T cell receptor beta chains follows, all from one sample in a study of blood T cell repertoires in COVID-19. Here immunoSEQ multiplex PCR was the method, and the copy in TCRdb shows in-frame clones only, minus some. The sample consists of about 190,000 clones, around four fifths of them appearing once. Material: peripheral blood. Every receptor here comes from a human donor in a cohort sampled during active COVID-19. The CDR3 runs from the conserved cysteine through the conserved F or W. Each record gives: CDR3 DNA, CDR3 protein, CDR3 length, D gene, clone size, V gene, J gene. D genes are given only for firm matches. The size of a clone is reported for some rows only, either as once, few or many, or as a class for expanded clones.

TGTGCCACCAGCAGGACATTAGCGGGGGGGCTAAGCACAGATACGCAGTATTTT,CATSRTLAGGLSTDTQYF,18,TRBD2,-,TRBV15,TRBJ2-3
TGTGCCAGCAGCGTAGGGTGGAGTAATACGCAGTATTTT,CASSVGWSNTQYF,13,-,-,TRBV9,TRBJ2-3
TGTGCCAGCAGCCCACGCGATCAGCCCCAGCATTTT,CASSPRDQPQHF,12,-,-,TRBV5-8,TRBJ1-5
TGTGCCAGCAGTTTAATGGCAGGAGGCAGCTACACCTTC,CASSLMAGGSYTF,13,-,-,TRBV12-3/TRBV12-4,TRBJ1-2
TGTGCCAGCAGCTTCCGGAGGGGAGTAGAGACCCAGTACTTC,CASSFRRGVETQYF,14,-,-,TRBV3-1/TRBV3-2,TRBJ2-5
TGTGCCAGCAGAATACAGAAAAATCAGCCCCAGCATTTT,CASRIQKNQPQHF,13,-,-,TRBV27,TRBJ1-5
TGTGCCAGCAGTGATCTGGGACAGCCAAATAAGTCGCAGTACTTC,CASSDLGQPNKSQYF,15,TRBD1,-,TRBV6-1,TRBJ2-7
TGCGCCAGCAGCGCTGTGGAGTACTACAATGAGCAGTTCTTC,CASSAVEYYNEQFF,14,-,-,TRBV5-1,TRBJ2-1
TGTGCCAGCAGTTACGCCCCGGAGATCTATAATTCACCCCTCCACTTT,CASSYAPEIYNSPLHF,16,-,-,TRBV6-6,TRBJ1-6
TGCGCCAGCACCATTCAACCCGACACTTCCTACGAGCAGTACTTC,CASTIQPDTSYEQYF,15,-,-,TRBV5-1,TRBJ2-7
TGCGCCAGCAGCGTGGGGACAGATCTCTATGGCTACACCTTC,CASSVGTDLYGYTF,14,TRBD1,-,TRBV5-1,TRBJ1-2
TGTGCCAGTAGCTCTCCGGGGAATCAGGGCTACACCTTC,CASSSPGNQGYTF,13,-,-,TRBV19,TRBJ1-2
TGTGCCAGCAGCCCTATAAGAGGGGGACTAGCGGGACTCTACGAGCAGTACTTC,CASSPIRGGLAGLYEQYF,18,TRBD2,-,TRBV7-6,TRBJ2-7
TGTGCCAGCAGTGAAGCTTACAGGGCCGATGAAAAACTGTTTTTT,CASSEAYRADEKLFF,15,-,-,TRBV2,TRBJ1-4
TGCAGCGTCGCACTAGCGGAGCCGCGGGATACGCAGTATTTT,CSVALAEPRDTQYF,14,TRBD2,once,TRBV29-1,TRBJ2-3
TGCGCCAGCAGCTTGGCCCCGATGGGAGGGATCCAAGAGACCCAGTACTTC,CASSLAPMGGIQETQYF,17,TRBD2,-,TRBV5-1,TRBJ2-5
TGTGCCAGCAGTGCTAGCGGTTTCATGAGCTCCTACAATGAGCAGTTCTTC,CASSASGFMSSYNEQFF,17,TRBD2,once,TRBV6-1,TRBJ2-1
TGTGCCAGTATCGGGACAGGGGTCACCGGGGAGCTGTTTTTT,CASIGTGVTGELFF,14,TRBD1,-,TRBV19,TRBJ2-2
TGTGCCAGCAGCTTAGCCGCGGGAGAGGTGAAGCAGTACTTC,CASSLAAGEVKQYF,14,TRBD2,once,TRBV7-2,TRBJ2-7
TGCGCCAGCAGGATCCGGGCGGGATCCTACAATGAGCAGTTCTTC,CASRIRAGSYNEQFF,15,-,-,TRBV5-1,TRBJ2-1
TGTGCTAGTGGTTTAGCGGAGGGGACTGAAGCTTTCTTT,CASGLAEGTEAFF,13,-,-,TRBV12-5,TRBJ1-1
TGTGCCAGCATCCAGGATGCGGGGAACACTGAAGCTTTCTTT,CASIQDAGNTEAFF,14,-,-,TRBV27,TRBJ1-1
TGTGCCAGCAGCCATATTTCCGGGACAGGGGGCCTGATTGACACCGGGGAGCTGTTTTTT,CASSHISGTGGLIDTGELFF,20,TRBD1,-,TRBV4-2,TRBJ2-2
TGTGCCACCAGCAGAGATCCGGGAGGAGGCGCCGGGGAGCTGTTTTTT,CATSRDPGGGAGELFF,16,TRBD2,once,TRBV15,TRBJ2-2
TGTGCTAGTGGTTCCCAACTAGCCCGGAACACCGGGGAGCTGTTTTTT,CASGSQLARNTGELFF,16,-,-,TRBV12-5,TRBJ2-2
TGTGCCAGCAGCGTCGGGTTAAGGGAAAAACTGTTTTTT,CASSVGLREKLFF,13,-,few,TRBV2,TRBJ1-4
TGTGCCAGCAGTCCCCGGACAAGCCGCAATTCACCCCTCCACTTT,CASSPRTSRNSPLHF,15,-,-,TRBV6-5,TRBJ1-6
TGCGCCAGCAGCCCCGTGGGACAGAGGGAAAAACTGTTTTTT,CASSPVGQREKLFF,14,TRBD1,-,TRBV5-1,TRBJ1-4
TGTGCCAGCTTCGATGGGTCTAGCGCCTCCTACGAGCAGTACTTC,CASFDGSSASYEQYF,15,-,-,TRBV18,TRBJ2-7
TGCAGCGTTGTCGACAGCGGGTATGGCTACACCTTC,CSVVDSGYGYTF,12,-,-,TRBV29-1,TRBJ1-2
TGCGCCAGCAGCTTGGAAGTCCGGGGGAACACCGGGGAGCTGTTTTTT,CASSLEVRGNTGELFF,16,-,once,TRBV5-1,TRBJ2-2
TGTGCCAGCATTAATACCCCGGGACTGTTAAATCCTGGGGCCAACGTCCTGACTTTC,CASINTPGLLNPGANVLTF,19,-,once,TRBV2,TRBJ2-6
TGTGCCAGCAGCGGGGGGGCGAACACTGAAGCTTTCTTT,CASSGGANTEAFF,13,-,-,TRBV7-3,TRBJ1-1
TGTGCCAGCAGCGAGGGGTTGGGGGGAAATTCACCCCTCCACTTT,CASSEGLGGNSPLHF,15,-,-,TRBV9,TRBJ1-6
TGCAGCGTTGGACAGGTCGAGGAGACCCAGTACTTC,CSVGQVEETQYF,12,-,-,TRBV29-1,TRBJ2-5
TGTGCCAGCAGCTTTAGGGGCACGAACACCGGGGAGCTGTTTTTT,CASSFRGTNTGELFF,15,-,-,TRBV11-3,TRBJ2-2
TGTGCCAGCAGTGTGGCGGTAGGCTACACCTTC,CASSVAVGYTF,11,-,-,TRBV2,TRBJ1-2